These T cell receptor beta chains were read from a single sample in a study of blood T cell repertoires in COVID-19. Generated by immunoSEQ multiplex PCR, the TCRdb table keeps only in-frame clones and is missing some. The table lists fewer than 350,000 clones, 80% to 90% of them singletons. Material: PBMCs or T cells enriched from blood (not recorded which). Every receptor here comes from a woman aged 40 to 55 with acute COVID-19. Each CDR3 is given with its conserved first and last residue. The D gene is left open where the match is weak. The listing skips clone size in some rows; elsewhere it reads once, few, many or a size class.

V	length	D	J	size	DNA	CDR3
TRBV4-3	15	NA	TRBJ1-5	NA	TGCGCCAGCAGCCAAGAAGCAGGGTTTAATCAGCCCCAGCATTTT	CASSQEAGFNQPQHF
TRBV4-2	17	TRBD1	TRBJ2-3	NA	TGTGCCAGCAGCCCGAAGCAGGGGGCGCTAGGCACAGATACGCAGTATTTT	CASSPKQGALGTDTQYF
TRBV20-1	13	NA	TRBJ2-7	once	TGCAGTGCTAGTCTCAGGATCCCCTACGAGCAGTACTTC	CSASLRIPYEQYF
TRBV15	13	NA	TRBJ2-7	NA	TGTGCCACCAGCAGAGATTGGTCCGGCGAGCAGTACTTC	CATSRDWSGEQYF
TRBV7-9	19	TRBD1	TRBJ1-5	few	TGTGCCAGCAGCTTCAAGGACAGGGTTTTACTCCGGGTCAATCAGCCCCAGCATTTT	CASSFKDRVLLRVNQPQHF
TRBV24-1	14	TRBD1	TRBJ2-1	once	TGTGCCACCAGTGATCCGGGACAGGGCTATGAGCAGTTCTTC	CATSDPGQGYEQFF
TRBV19	12	NA	TRBJ2-5	NA	TGTGCCAGTGGGGGGGGGCCGGAGACCCAGTACTTC	CASGGGPETQYF
TRBV5-4	15	TRBD1	TRBJ2-7	NA	TGTGCCAGCAGCGCGGTCTACCAGGGGGTCGAAGAGCAGTACTTC	CASSAVYQGVEEQYF
TRBV19	14	NA	TRBJ1-1	NA	TGTGCCAGTAGTAGGCAGGGTAGGAACACTGAAGCTTTCTTT	CASSRQGRNTEAFF
TRBV27	15	NA	TRBJ2-3	once	TGTGCCAGCAGTTTCTGGCGGGAAGACACAGATACGCAGTATTTT	CASSFWREDTDTQYF
TRBV28	17	NA	TRBJ2-7	NA	TGTGCCAGCGCGGCGACAGGGGGACTAGCGTTGACCTACGAGCAGTACTTC	CASAATGGLALTYEQYF
TRBV19	17	TRBD2	TRBJ2-3	NA	TGTGCCAGTAGTATTTCGGCGGGTAGCGGGGCGAAGAGTCCGCAGTATTTT	CASSISAGSGAKSPQYF
TRBV24-1	14	NA	TRBJ1-3	NA	TGTGCCACCTCTGAGGGTTACTCTGGAAACACCATATATTTT	CATSEGYSGNTIYF
TRBV18	15	TRBD1	TRBJ2-1	NA	TGTGCCAGCTCACCGGGACAGGGGATTGGGAATGAGCAGTTCTTC	CASSPGQGIGNEQFF
TRBV2	12	NA	TRBJ1-1	NA	TGTGCCAGCAGTGTTATCAGCACTGAAGCTTTCTTT	CASSVISTEAFF
TRBV3-1/TRBV3-2	14	NA	TRBJ2-3	NA	TGTGCCAGCAGCCAAATGGGACTTACAGATACGCAGTATTTT	CASSQMGLTDTQYF